This T cell receptor (beta chain) is drawn from a study of blood T cell repertoires in COVID-19. Germline-derived CDR1 and CDR2 are MNHEY and SVGAGI. Trimming took 6 bases from V and 4 from J, leaving 9 bases between them. This CDR3 is built from 12 residues. With respect to this clone: Other nucleotide sequences from this sample produce the same CDR3.

Clones were read by immunoSEQ multiplex PCR, and TCRdb kept only the in-frame ones, dropping some. Here the sample spans about 300,000 clones, roughly nine tenths being singletons. Participants' own reports of clinical history determined their cohort assignment. This chain uses TRBV6-5 with TRBJ1-1; possible D gene TRBD1, 6 bases. The origin of this receptor is a woman aged 25 to 39 who had recovered from COVID-19. The sample was PBMCs or T cells enriched from blood (not recorded which). CDR3 residues: CASRDSGTEAFF. CDR3 DNA: TGTGCCAGCAGGGACAGTGGCACTGAAGCTTTCTTT.